This T cell receptor beta chain was recorded in a study of blood T cell repertoires in COVID-19. Deletions cut 0 bases from V and 8 bases from J, with 11 bases between. The germline CDR1 and CDR2 sequences are SGDLS and YYNGEE. There are 13 residues in the CDR3. Generated by immunoSEQ multiplex PCR, the TCRdb table keeps only in-frame clones and is missing some. This sample has around 140,000 clones, with about 85% found just once. This clone came up once. Sequencing input: PBMCs or T cells enriched from blood (not recorded which). This clonotype was obtained from a woman between 40 and 50 years old who had been exposed to COVID-19. The chain employs TRBV9 and TRBJ1-1; maybe TRBD1 (6 bases). Here the CDR3 DNA reads TGTGCCAGCAGCGTAGGGCCGCAGGGGGAAGCTTTCTTT. Translation: CASSVGPQGEAFF.